The 25 T cell receptor beta chains below come from one sample, sequenced in a study of regulatory T cells in long-lasting Graves disease. Time point reported: newly diagnosed GD, antithyroid drugs for less than 3 months. With RNA extracted from PBMCs as input, the TCR library was made. Arm-PCR of CDR3 regions and iRepertoire HTBI primers were the basis on which TCR beta libraries were built. TCRdb processed the multiplex PCR reads anew with MiXCR; each CDR3 protein has one entry. The sample shows a few hundred thousand distinct CDR3 sequences, around 16% of them seen only once. The specimen comprised peripheral blood mononuclear cells (PBMCs), sampled at new diagnosis, from a patient treated with antithyroid drugs. All receptors derive from a female donor with Graves disease.

The table lists this clonotype with a few counts. One base away lies a much larger clone, so this may be a sequencing read error. The chain joins TRBV6-1 to TRBJ2-1, with TRBD2 matching 7 bases. This CDR3 is built from 15 residues. The J segment lost 7 bases and the V segment lost 6 bases, leaving 12 bases of the junction unmatched. Germline values: CDR1 MNHNS, CDR2 SASEGT. The CDR3 DNA reads as TGTGCCAGCAGAGACCGAACTAGCGAGGCGAATGAGCAGTTCTTC. Protein: CASRDRTSEANEQFF.

This clonotype showed up many times. V gene TRBV6-1 combines with J gene TRBJ2-1, with D maybe TRBD2 (6 bases). The V gene's germline CDR1 is MNHNS and CDR2 SASEGT. The V end was cut by 6 bases, the J end by 4 bases, with 16 bases between. The CDR3 consists of 15 residues. DNA for the CDR3: TGTGCCAGCAGCCTAAGCACTAGCTCATACAATGAGCAGTTCTTC. Its translation is CASSLSTSSYNEQFF.

This clonotype was detected ten times or more. V is TRBV7-3 and J is TRBJ2-3; 9 bases are shared with TRBD2. The germline V gene encodes CDR1 SGHTA and CDR2 FQGTGA. CDR3 size: 16 residues. V shed 5 bases and J 6 bases; nucleotides not matched to a gene: 12. The CDR3 protein is CASSPGVAGASDTQYF. CDR3 nucleotides: TGTGCCAGCAGCCCGGGGGTAGCGGGAGCCTCCGATACGCAGTATTTT.

The table lists this clonotype with a few counts. The gene calls are TRBV2 and TRBJ2-7, with D unclear. From germline, CDR1 is SNHLY and CDR2 FYNNEI. Trimming pared 4 bases from V and 1 base from J, leaving 14 bases between. The CDR3 loop spans 15 amino acids. The CDR3 DNA sequence: TGTGCCAGCAGTGGGACGGTCATGAAGTCCTACGAGCAGTACTTC. Residues: CASSGTVMKSYEQYF.

Concerning this clonotype itself: A read error is likely here: a far larger clone is one base away. J is TRBJ2-7 and V is TRBV7-9; possibly TRBD1 for D (6 bases). The length of the CDR3 is 13 residues. CDR1 and CDR2 (germline): SEHNR, FQNEAQ (reference sequence). For the CDR3, the DNA is TGTACCAGCAGCCCCCCCGACAGGTACGAGCAGTACTTC. Residues: CTSSPPDRYEQYF. The whole variable domain, filled in from reference TRBV7-9 and TRBJ2-7, reads DTGVSQNPRHKITKRGQNVTFRCDPISEHNRLYWYRQTLGQGPEFLTYFQNEAQLEKSRLLSDRFSAERPKGSFSTLEIQRTEQGDSAMYLCTSSPPDRYEQYFGPGTRLTVT.

This clonotype was counted at least ten times. The chain links TRBV3-1 to TRBJ2-7; no clear D. Germline CDR1 and CDR2: LGHDT and YNNKEL (reference sequence). Between the trimmed V and J ends, which lost 4 bases and 5 bases, there was a span of 12 bases. The CDR3 extends over 13 amino acids. CDR3 amino acids: CASSRLQSNEQYF. The CDR3 bases are TGTGCCAGCAGCCGCTTACAGAGTAACGAGCAGTACTTC.

V usage is TRBV3-1 and J usage is TRBJ2-5, with TRBD2 matching over 7 bases. The CDR3 contains 15 residues. J lost 0 bases, V lost 5 bases, and 6 bases had no gene match. Germline V gene lookup returns CDR1 LGHDT and CDR2 YNNKEL (reference sequence). The CDR3 spells CASSWTRKYQETQYF. As DNA, the CDR3 is TGTGCCAGCAGCTGGACTAGGAAGTACCAAGAGACCCAGTACTTC.

This clonotype has only a few counts. A much larger clone is a single base away; this may be a read error. The rearrangement joins TRBV19 to TRBJ1-1; no firm D call. CDR1 and CDR2 from the germline V gene are LNHDA and SQIVND (reference sequence). The V end lost 7 bases, the J end lost 3 bases, and 15 bases lay between the germline ends. The CDR3 is 14 residues long. This CDR3 reads CASNEYVRDTEAFF. The CDR3 region has the DNA TGTGCCAGTAACGAGTACGTACGGGACACTGAAGCTTTCTTT.

This clonotype was seen repeatedly, ten times or more. This chain connects TRBV16 to TRBJ1-2; weak D call: TRBD1 (5 bases). The V end was cut by 2 bases, the J end by 8 bases, with 15 bases between. This CDR3 has 14 residues. Germline CDR1 KGHSY, CDR2 FQNENV. This CDR3 reads CASSQLRDGYGYTF. The CDR3 DNA follows: TGTGCCAGCAGCCAACTCCGGGACGGGTACGGCTACACCTTC.

This clonotype was seen repeatedly, ten times or more. The rearrangement uses TRBV11-1 and TRBJ2-7, with D uncertain. There are 15 residues in the CDR3. With 6 bases removed from V and 7 bases from J, the gap between germline ends came to 22 bases. Germline CDR1 reads SGHAT; CDR2 reads FQDESV (reference sequence). The CDR3 loop reads CASRDAARAPGEQYF. DNA for the CDR3: TGTGCCAGCAGGGATGCCGCCCGGGCCCCCGGGGAGCAGTACTTC.

This clonotype has only a few counts. This chain links TRBV5-6 with TRBJ1-4; D is unclear. Trimming removed 2 bases from V and 4 bases from J, with 6 bases in between. The CDR3 runs 13 residues. CDR1 SGHDT and CDR2 YYEEEE come from the germline V gene. The CDR3 bases are TGTGCCAGCAGCTTTCGGGTTAATGAAAAACTGTTTTTT. Its protein product is CASSFRVNEKLFF.

The V and J genes are TRBV3-1 and TRBJ2-7; 7 positions agree with TRBD1. Germline V gives CDR1 LGHDT, CDR2 YNNKEL (reference sequence). V trimming: 4 bases; J trimming: 3 bases; junction bases outside the gene matches: 12. The CDR3 extends over 16 amino acids. The CDR3 sequence is CASSPRQGPFFYEQYF. The CDR3 coding sequence is TGTGCCAGCAGCCCCCGACAGGGCCCATTTTTCTACGAGCAGTACTTC.

In its sample, this clonotype was seen a few times. Possible read error: a much larger clone is one base away. This chain uses TRBV6-1 with TRBJ2-1, with D possibly being TRBD2 (5 bases). The CDR3 is 15 amino acids. The germline V gene encodes CDR1 MNHNS and CDR2 SASEGT. The CDR3 sequence is CTTTPRGSSYNEQFF. CDR3 DNA: TGTACCACTACCCCCCGAGGGAGCTCCTACAATGAGCAGTTCTTC.

For this clonotype: Mismatch with germline at one junction end may stem from a read error. The rearrangement links TRBV7-2 to TRBJ2-7; TRBD2 matches at 9 bases. The CDR3 is 16 amino acids. Germline V gives CDR1 SGHTA, CDR2 FQGNSA. Here the CDR3 DNA reads TGTGCCAGCAGCTTATCTCCGGGACTAGCTCTTAACGAGCAGTGCTTC. Residues: CASSLSPGLALNEQCF.

This chain connects TRBV7-2 to TRBJ2-3, with D possibly being TRBD1 (6 bases). Germline V gene lookup returns CDR1 SGHTA and CDR2 FQGNSA. V lost 8 bases to trimming and J lost 0 bases, with 12 bases between them. The CDR3 has 14 amino acids. The CDR3 DNA reads TGTGCCAGCCAAAGGGGACACAGCACAGATACGCAGTATTTT. Its translation: CASQRGHSTDTQYF.

At least ten counts were recorded for this clonotype. V gene TRBV5-1 combines with J gene TRBJ1-2; D is unclear. Germline V gene lookup returns CDR1 SGHRS and CDR2 YFSETQ. V was trimmed by 3 bases and J by 4 bases, leaving 13 bases between them. The CDR3 extends over 14 amino acids. Written as DNA, the CDR3 is TGCGCCAGCAGCTCGGGAGGGCTGAGCTATGGCTACACCTTC. Protein sequence: CASSSGGLSYGYTF.

This clonotype was seen at least ten times. The chain is built from TRBV11-2 and TRBJ1-4, with D possibly TRBD1 on 5 matching bases. The ends were cut back, 3 bases at V and 8 bases at J, with 16 bases in the middle. Germline V lookup: CDR1 SGHAT, CDR2 FQNNGV. CDR3 length: 15 residues. CDR3 DNA sequence: TGTGCCAGCAGCTTTTTGGGAAGGGGCGGCGAAAAACTGTTTTTT. This translates into CASSFLGRGGEKLFF.

This clonotype was observed a few times. This chain connects TRBV5-1 to TRBJ2-2; tentatively, D is TRBD1 (6 bases). This CDR3 comprises 17 residues. V lost 0 bases and J lost 0, with 12 bases in between. Germline V gene lookup returns CDR1 SGHRS and CDR2 YFSETQ. CDR3 sequence: CASSLDLEGANTGELFF. The CDR3 DNA is TGCGCCAGCAGCTTGGATCTTGAGGGGGCGAACACCGGGGAGCTGTTTTTT.

With regard to this clonotype: Since a much larger clone is just one base distant, this may be a read error. J is TRBJ1-5 and V is TRBV7-9; no firm D call. Germline assignment: CDR1 SEHNR and CDR2 FQNEAQ (reference sequence). The CDR3 loop spans 13 amino acids. As DNA, the CDR3 is TGTGCCAGCAGCTTATCGGGCGGTCAGCTCCAGCATTTT. Translating it yields CASSLSGGQLQHF.

This clonotype was detected ten times or more. CDR3 region: CASSLTGGESTDTQYF. CDR3 in DNA: TGTGCCAGCAGCTTAACTGGCGGCGAGAGCACAGATACGCAGTATTTT. The V and J genes are TRBV7-3 and TRBJ2-3; D is unresolved. This CDR3 spans 16 amino acids. CDR1 is SGHTA and CDR2 is FQGTGA in the germline V gene. Trimming removed 0 bases from V and 0 bases from J, with 10 bases in between.

This clonotype has at least ten counts. The chain recombines TRBV27 with TRBJ2-7; TRBD1 aligns across 11 bases. CDR1 is MNHEY, CDR2 SMNVEV, per germline (reference sequence). The V and J ends lost 6 bases and 7 bases, in that order; junction bases with no gene match: 11. This CDR3 region has 15 residues. The CDR3 bases are TGTGCCAGCAGACCCCGGACAGGGGGCCTGGGGGAGCAGTACTTC. Residues: CASRPRTGGLGEQYF.

This clonotype has at least ten counts. V and J are TRBV3-1 and TRBJ1-4; 8 bases agree with TRBD1. Trimming removed 4 bases from V and 7 bases from J; junction bases left unmatched: 2. This CDR3 is built from 13 residues. Per germline, CDR1 LGHDT and CDR2 YNNKEL (reference sequence). The CDR3 loop is CASSLGQGEKLFF. The DNA for the CDR3 is TGTGCCAGCAGCCTAGGACAGGGTGAAAAACTGTTTTTT.

This clonotype was recorded at least ten times. V and J are TRBV3-1 and TRBJ2-7, with a weak D call TRBD1 (6 bases). The CDR3 totals 15 residues. Deletions cut 5 bases from V and 4 bases from J, with 18 bases between. Germline values: CDR1 LGHDT, CDR2 YNNKEL (reference sequence). The CDR3 spells CASSSNRQGLYEQYF. The CDR3 DNA follows: TGTGCCAGCAGCTCGAACCGGCAGGGGCTTTACGAGCAGTACTTC.

The J gene is TRBJ2-7, the V gene TRBV24-1; tentatively, D is TRBD1 (6 bases). V lost 5 bases and J lost 6, with 16 bases in between. CDR3 length: 14 amino acids. The germline CDR1 and CDR2 sequences are KGHDR and SFDVKD. The CDR3 is CATSAKGESLEQYF. The CDR3 DNA sequence: TGTGCCACCAGTGCTAAGGGGGAAAGTCTCGAGCAGTACTTC.

This clonotype was found a few times. The chain employs TRBV20-1 and TRBJ2-7; TRBD2 agrees at 7 bases. This CDR3 region has 14 residues. Germline assignment: CDR1 DFQATT and CDR2 SNEGSKA (reference sequence). J lost 8 bases, V lost 0 bases, and 10 bases had no gene match. CDR3 residues: CSAREAGERGKQYF. DNA for the CDR3: TGCAGTGCTAGAGAGGCGGGGGAGAGGGGCAAGCAGTACTTC.